The source of this T cell receptor beta chain is a study of cytomegalovirus exposure and HLA in healthy donors. Study results and limitations: Some highly shared sequence variants likely arose as a pipeline artifact.

On this clone: The antigen remains undetermined.

Both 60 Vbeta primers and 13 Jbeta primers went into the PCR. Per the study methods: Later, tens of millions of unique TCR beta chains were counted in an analysis, and about 12 million of them were shared. Sequencing was performed with immunoSEQ multiplex PCR; in TCRdb, only in-frame clones are kept and a portion is missing. V and J calls and clone size are as listed in that table; D and trimming were resolved from the DNA. The data include tens of thousands of clones; the top ten clones carry 3.2%. V lost 1 base and J 0 bases, leaving 11 bases between the germline ends. Germline lookup yields CDR1 MGHRA and CDR2 YSYEKL. This CDR3 is built from 16 residues.

The rearrangement joins TRBV4-1 to TRBJ2-3, with D perhaps TRBD2 (6 bases). The sequence came from a woman in her twenties or thirties in good health and CMV-seropositive. Sequenced sample: PBMCs. The CDR3, as DNA: TGCGCCAGCAGCCAAGTGTGGAGGGAGAGCACAGATACGCAGTATTTT. It specifies CASSQVWRESTDTQYF.